This entry lists 27 T cell receptor beta chains sequenced from one sample in a study of CD4 and CD8 cells across lung adenocarcinoma regions. TCRdb re-called the PCR reads through MiXCR, storing one row per CDR3 protein. There are some 22,000 distinct CDR3 sequences in the sample; about 50% occur only once, and about 22% lies in the top ten. Sequenced material: CD4+ T cells from the center of a lung tumor. The receptors here all came from a male donor with lung adenocarcinoma. The CD4 and CD8 labels of this study may be unreliable.

The CDR3 DNA reads TGTGCCAGCAGTGAACCGACAGGGGTCGCGGGTTATGGCTACACCTTC. Protein: CASSEPTGVAGYGYTF. The gene calls are TRBV6-1 and TRBJ1-2; 8 bases fit TRBD1. V lost 2 bases to trimming and J lost 5 bases; unmatched junction nucleotides: 10. The CDR3 consists of 16 residues. Germline assignment: CDR1 MNHNS and CDR2 SASEGT.

The chain recombines TRBV4-2 with TRBJ2-5, with 7 bases that match TRBD1. Germline V gene sequence: CDR1 LGHNA, CDR2 YNFKEQ. V dropped 1 base and J dropped 3; count of bases not matched to a gene: 2. The CDR3 has 14 amino acids. The CDR3 region has the DNA TGTGCCAGCAGCCAAGGGGGGACAGAAGAGACCCAGTACTTC. Amino acids: CASSQGGTEETQYF.

The genes are TRBV7-6 and TRBJ2-5; no definite D call. This CDR3 has 14 residues. V dropped 1 base and J dropped 5 bases, with 11 bases sitting between them. The germline V gene has CDR1 SGHVS and CDR2 FNYEAQ. Here the CDR3 DNA reads TGTGCCAGCAGCTTAGGGGCCACAATCGAGACCCAGTACTTC. This codes for CASSLGATIETQYF.

This sequence joins TRBV6-1 and TRBJ2-2, with D possibly TRBD1 on 6 matching bases. The CDR3 totals 15 residues. Germline V gene data show CDR1 as MNHNS and CDR2 as SASEGT. With 9 bases removed from V and 16 bases from J, the gap between germline ends came to 30 bases. The CDR3 bases are TGTGCCAGGGGCCTCCAGGCCGTGAGCCCAGGGGCGCAGTTTTTT. This encodes CARGLQAVSPGAQFF.

J is TRBJ1-3 and V is TRBV6-1; a possible D gene is TRBD1 (5 bases). The CDR3 length is 13 residues. The V end was cut by 8 bases, the J end by 3 bases, with 11 bases between. Germline V gene sequence: CDR1 MNHNS, CDR2 SASEGT. CDR3 loop: CASRGVYGNTIYF. The CDR3 bases are TGTGCCAGCCGGGGCGTCTATGGAAACACCATATATTTT.

By sample fraction, this clonotype is medium-sized. The CDR3 coding sequence is TGTGCCAGCAGCATTAAGGGACAGGGGGCTTGGCAGACCCAGTACTTC. It specifies CASSIKGQGAWQTQYF. The chain combines TRBV11-2 with TRBJ2-5; 12 bases are a match to TRBD1. The CDR3 runs to 16 residues. Germline lookup yields CDR1 SGHAT and CDR2 FQNNGV. V lost 5 bases and J lost 6; bases outside the gene matches: 10.

V and J are TRBV27 and TRBJ2-5; tentatively, D is TRBD1 or TRBD2 (5 bases each). CDR3 length equals 17 residues. V was pared by 5 bases and J by 8 bases, with 27 bases between. The V gene's germline CDR1 is MNHEY and CDR2 SMNVEV (reference sequence). The CDR3 DNA reads as TGTGCCAGCAGTCCGGGGCGCGTAGGCCCTGACACAGATACCCAGTACTTC. Protein product: CASSPGRVGPDTDTQYF.

CDR3 loop: CASGTGFQAKNMQYF. For the CDR3, the DNA is TGTGCCAGCGGGACGGGATTTCAAGCCAAAAATATGCAGTATTTT. V is TRBV27 and J is TRBJ2-3; D could derive from TRBD1 or TRBD2 (5 bases each). The germline V and J ends were trimmed by 8 bases and 11 bases, with 26 bases remaining between them. This CDR3 has 15 amino acids. Germline CDR1 and CDR2: MNHEY and SMNVEV (reference sequence).

A note on this clonotype: The CDR3 end shows no conserved phenylalanine or tryptophan, and so a read error is likely. The chain recombines TRBV6-1 with TRBJ2-3, with D possibly being TRBD1 (5 bases). Germline V gene sequence: CDR1 MNHNS, CDR2 SASEGT. Deletions cut 5 bases from V and 3 bases from J, with 12 bases between. The CDR3 extends over 14 amino acids. As DNA, the CDR3 is TGTGCCAGCAGTCTCAGGGATTCGACAGATACGCAGTATTCA. It specifies CASSLRDSTDTQYS.

The chain is built from TRBV6-1 and TRBJ1-1; D not resolved. This CDR3 region has 15 residues. Germline assignment: CDR1 MNHNS and CDR2 SASEGT. The V end was cut by 2 bases, the J end by 1 base, with 11 bases between. CDR3 protein: CASSEIGGRNTEAFF. The CDR3 region has the DNA TGTGCCAGCAGTGAAATTGGTGGGAGGAACACTGAAGCTTTCTTT.

This chain connects TRBV6-5 to TRBJ2-2, with TRBD2 matching 7 bases. The CDR3 has 14 amino acids. After removal of 1 base from V and 5 bases from J, the junction contained 1 base not matched to a gene. Germline-derived CDR1 and CDR2 are MNHEY and SVGAGI. For the CDR3, the DNA is TGTGCCAGCAGTTACTGGGGGGGAACCGGGGAGCTGTTTTTT. This encodes CASSYWGGTGELFF.

With regard to this clonotype: The junction departs from germline at one end; a sequencing error may be responsible. V usage is TRBV6-1 and J usage is TRBJ2-4; D tentatively fits TRBD1 or TRBD2 (5 bases each). The CDR3 length is 15 residues. The V gene's germline CDR1 is MNHNS and CDR2 SASEGT. The chain's CDR3 is CASSSGLGAKNMQYF. The DNA for the CDR3 is TGTGCCAGCAGCTCGGGGCTGGGAGCCAAAAACATGCAGTACTTC.

The CDR3 spells CASSLERLTEAFF. In DNA, the CDR3 is TGTGCCAGCAGCTTAGAACGTCTGACTGAAGCTTTCTTT. The rearrangement uses TRBV7-2 and TRBJ1-1; D remains ambiguous. V dropped 1 base and J dropped 5 bases, with 8 bases sitting between them. Germline lookup yields CDR1 SGHTA and CDR2 FQGNSA. CDR3 size: 13 residues.

The chain is built from TRBV5-1 and TRBJ1-6; a weak D match, TRBD1 (6 bases). CDR3 length equals 16 residues. V was shortened by 0 bases and J by 7 bases, with 14 bases between the two germline ends. Germline V gene sequence: CDR1 SGHRS, CDR2 YFSETQ. The CDR3 is CASSLEQGYRNSPLHF. DNA for the CDR3: TGCGCCAGCAGCTTGGAGCAGGGGTACCGGAATTCACCCCTCCACTTT.

This clonotype is deemed medium-sized. The chain joins TRBV6-1 to TRBJ1-2, with D maybe TRBD1 (5 bases). The CDR3 runs to 15 residues. CDR1 and CDR2 from the germline V gene are MNHNS and SASEGT. With 3 bases removed from V and 7 bases from J, the gap between germline ends came to 18 bases. CDR3 residues: CASSEVGPGMGGYTF. The CDR3 DNA reads as TGTGCCAGCAGTGAGGTGGGACCGGGGATGGGTGGCTACACCTTC.

J is TRBJ2-2 and V is TRBV6-1; D gene ambiguous. This CDR3 has 15 residues. Germline assignment: CDR1 MNHNS and CDR2 SASEGT. Between the trimmed V and J ends, which lost 7 bases and 5 bases, there was a span of 17 bases. The CDR3 bases are TGTGCCAGCAAAACCTGGGAACTACAAACCGGGGAGCTGTTTTTT. It specifies CASKTWELQTGELFF.

This clonotype came up once. An end of the junction does not agree with germline; a read error may underlie this. This chain connects TRBV6-1 to TRBJ2-5; D may be TRBD1 or TRBD2 (6 bases each). The CDR3 consists of 14 residues. Germline V gives CDR1 MNHNS, CDR2 SASEGT. CDR3 sequence: CAGKGGRGPDTQYF. In DNA form, the CDR3 reads TGTGCGGGCAAGGGGGGCCGGGGTCCAGATACCCAGTATTTC.

The chain is built from TRBV14 and TRBJ1-6; D is perhaps TRBD1 (5 bases). Trimming removed 0 bases from V and 10 bases from J, with 22 bases in between. The CDR3 covers 18 residues. In germline, CDR1 is SGHDN, CDR2 FVKESK. Here the CDR3 reads CASSQEDRVPQGGSPLHF. The CDR3 region has the DNA TGTGCCAGCAGCCAAGAAGATAGGGTCCCGCAGGGTGGGTCACCCCTCCACTTT.

This clonotype was seen many times. The chain carries TRBV7-2 and TRBJ1-2; TRBD1 matches 9 bases. CDR1 and CDR2 (germline): SGHTA, FQGNSA. CDR3 length equals 16 residues. V dropped 1 base and J dropped 3; count of bases not matched to a gene: 6. The CDR3 DNA is TGTGCCAGCAGCTTAGGGGGACAGGGTGTCGACTATGGCTACACCTTC. Translating it yields CASSLGGQGVDYGYTF.

Here the CDR3 reads CASSRVAGQDTQYF. CDR3 nucleotides: TGCGCCAGCAGCCGGGTGGCAGGCCAAGATACCCAGTACTTC. V is TRBV10-2 and J is TRBJ2-4, with D hard to call. Germline V CDR1 and CDR2: WSHSY, SAAADI. This CDR3 has 14 residues. Deletions cut 6 bases from V and 13 bases from J, with 22 bases between.

This chain links TRBV11-3 with TRBJ1-1, with TRBD1 matching over 7 bases. Germline-derived CDR1 and CDR2 are SGHNT and YENEEA. The CDR3 is made up of 14 amino acids. V was clipped by 3 bases and J by 0 bases; unmatched bases: 1. Written as DNA, the CDR3 is TGTGCCAGCAGCTTGGGACAGATGAACACTGAAGCTTTCTTT. Residues: CASSLGQMNTEAFF.

This clonotype has ten or more counts. V gene TRBV7-2 combines with J gene TRBJ2-1, with 16 bases fitting TRBD2. V lost 5 bases to trimming and J lost 7 bases; unmatched junction nucleotides: 5. The CDR3 runs 16 residues. CDR1 SGHTA and CDR2 FQGNSA come from the germline V gene. This chain's CDR3 is CASSPPGLAGGNEQFF. In DNA, the CDR3 is TGTGCCAGCAGCCCACCGGGACTAGCGGGAGGGAATGAGCAGTTCTTC.

The rearrangement uses TRBV12-3 or TRBV12-4 and TRBJ1-1, with D unclear. Trimming removed 4 bases from V and 7 bases from J, with 16 bases in between. This CDR3 has 14 residues. CDR3 nucleotide sequence: TGTGCCAGCAGTTCGGACCGATTCGCTTATGAAGCTTTCTTT. Its protein product is CASSSDRFAYEAFF.

The chain combines TRBV27 with TRBJ2-1; 10 nucleotides agree with TRBD2. The CDR3 covers 16 residues. J lost 8 bases, V lost 7 bases, and 14 bases had no gene match. The germline CDR1 and CDR2 sequences are MNHEY and SMNVEV (reference sequence). The CDR3 is CASTPSGLAGVDEQFF. In DNA, the CDR3 is TGTGCCAGCACCCCTAGTGGGCTAGCGGGAGTCGATGAGCAGTTCTTC.

This chain joins TRBV6-2 or TRBV6-3 and TRBJ2-1; maybe TRBD2 (7 bases). Trimming pared 7 bases from V and 5 bases from J, leaving 21 bases between. This CDR3 is built from 16 residues. Germline V gene lookup returns CDR1 MNHEY and CDR2 SVGEGT. CDR3 sequence reads: CASIPRLAQGNNEQFF. CDR3 in DNA: TGTGCCAGCATTCCCAGACTAGCCCAGGGGAACAATGAGCAGTTCTTC.

This clonotype was observed a handful of times. This rearrangement joins TRBV6-5 to TRBJ2-1; TRBD2 matches at 12 bases. The CDR3 is 14 amino acids. The V and J ends lost 4 bases and 9 bases, in that order; junction bases with no gene match: 4. Germline V gene sequence: CDR1 MNHEY, CDR2 SVGAGI. CDR3 in DNA: TGTGCCAGCAGTTCTAGCGGGAGGGCCCCTGAGCAGTTCTTC. It encodes CASSSSGRAPEQFF.

About this clonotype itself: Germline is not matched at one junction end, which may reflect a read error. The chain couples TRBV6-1 to TRBJ1-1, with TRBD1 identical over 8 bases. CDR3 length equals 16 residues. Germline V CDR1 and CDR2: MNHNS, SASEGT. CDR3: CASSEALRAGGSEDTF. The CDR3 DNA follows: TGTGCCAGCAGTGAAGCGCTTAGGGCAGGGGGCTCTGAAGACACCTTC.